The source of this TCR beta chain is a study of T cell changes during pregnancy in multiple sclerosis. Method: immunoSEQ multiplex PCR; TCRdb's copy keeps in-frame clones and lacks some. The sample includes some 87,000 clones, about 92% of them seen just once. CDR1 and CDR2 (germline): LNHDA, SQIVND (reference sequence). The CDR3 sequence is 13 residues long. V was shortened by 5 bases and J by 3 bases, with 11 bases between the two germline ends. This receptor was taken from a female donor with multiple sclerosis, enrolled in a pregnancy study. The chain joins TRBV19 to TRBJ2-7; D perhaps matches TRBD2 (5 bases). This material consisted of peripheral blood, taken in the first trimester of pregnancy. Written as DNA, the CDR3 is TGTGCCAGTAGTCCCGGAGGAGGCTACGAGCAGTACTTC. Amino acids: CASSPGGGYEQYF.